Below are 2 T cell receptor beta chains sequenced from a single sample in a study of type 1 and type 2 diabetes patients. Amplification started from genomic DNA. The TCR beta CDR3 region was amplified using 30 forward and 13 reverse primers. TCRdb re-analysed the multiplex PCR reads in MiXCR, keeping a single row per CDR3 protein. The table records fewer than 300,000 distinct CDR3 sequences, over 45% of them present only once. Material: peripheral blood mononuclear cells (PBMCs). These receptors were taken from a man aged 18-30 years with type 2 diabetes.

This clonotype was picked up a small number of times. The CDR3 nucleotides are TGTGCCAGCAGTCCTCCACAGGGGCCTTCGAACACCGGGGAGCTGTTTTTT. Encoded protein: CASSPPQGPSNTGELFF. J is TRBJ2-2 and V is TRBV6-6; 7 bases map to TRBD1. CDR1 is MNHNY, CDR2 SVGAGI, per germline (reference sequence). The ends lost 5 bases at V and 0 bases at J; junction bases unmatched: 9. This CDR3 has 17 residues.

This clonotype was found once. The chain is built from TRBV6-5 and TRBJ2-7; 10 bases map to TRBD1. Germline assignment: CDR1 MNHEY and CDR2 SVGAGI. The ends lost 6 bases at V and 5 bases at J; junction bases unmatched: 4. This CDR3 region has 13 residues. The CDR3 coding sequence is TGTGCCAGCAGGCGGGACAGGGGAGACGAGCAGTACTTC. It codes for CASRRDRGDEQYF.